The rows below give T cell receptor beta chains drawn from one sample of a study of early stage breast cancer tumors. Clones were read by immunoSEQ multiplex PCR, and TCRdb kept only the in-frame ones, dropping some. The repertoire includes about 7,900 clones, 62% of them detected once, and over 6.5% sits in the top ten. The specimen sequenced was breast tumor tissue. The source of these receptors is a person aged 65-85 years with breast cancer. Both conserved end residues are part of each CDR3. D genes are given only for firm matches. A clone size is listed for some rows: how often the clone was seen (once, few, many), or a class if it is expanded.

J gene | D gene | V gene | clone size | CDR3 DNA | CDR3 protein
TRBJ1-2 | NA | TRBV28 | once | TGTGCCAGCAGTTTAAGGGGGGGTGGCTACACCTTC | CASSLRGGGYTF
TRBJ2-3 | NA | TRBV4-3 | once | TGCGCCAGCAGCCAATTTCTTACAGATACGCAGTATTTT | CASSQFLTDTQYF
TRBJ2-7 | NA | TRBV7-8 | NA | TGTGCCAGCGGCCCGCCCGGGTACGAGCAGTACTTC | CASGPPGYEQYF
TRBJ1-6 | TRBD1 | TRBV9 | NA | TGTGCCAGCAGCGTAGGACAGGGCTGGAGTTCACCCCTCCACTTT | CASSVGQGWSSPLHF
TRBJ2-1 | TRBD2 | TRBV7-9 | NA | TGTGCCAGCAGCTTATATGGCGGGGGTGATGAGCAGTTCTTC | CASSLYGGGDEQFF
TRBJ2-5 | TRBD1 | TRBV10-1 | medium-sized | TGCGCCAGCAGTGAGAGGGGGCTGGAGACCCAGTACTTC | CASSERGLETQYF
TRBJ2-7 | NA | TRBV7-9 | NA | TGTGCCAGCAGCTTAGGGGCAGGGGCGGCCTACGAGCAGTACTTC | CASSLGAGAAYEQYF
TRBJ1-1 | NA | TRBV2 | NA | TGTGCCAGCAGGGAACGGACAGTGAACACTGAAGCTTTCTTT | CASRERTVNTEAFF
TRBJ1-6 | NA | TRBV11-2 | NA | TGTGCCAGCAGTGTAGGGGATTCCTATAATTCACCCCTCCACTTT | CASSVGDSYNSPLHF
TRBJ2-1 | TRBD1 | TRBV5-8 | NA | TGTGCCAGCAGCTTGGCCGGGCAGGGGGCATACAATGAGCAGTTCTTC | CASSLAGQGAYNEQFF
TRBJ1-2 | TRBD1 | TRBV5-4 | NA | TGTGCCAGCAGCTTGGGGGCAGGGGGGTATGGCTACACCTTC | CASSLGAGGYGYTF
TRBJ1-3 | NA | TRBV7-3 | NA | TGTGCCAGCAGCTTAGGACCGGGAATCGCTGGAAACACCATATATTTT | CASSLGPGIAGNTIYF
TRBJ1-5 | NA | TRBV27 | NA | TGTGCCAGCAGTTTTGGCGGGAATCAGCCCCAGCATTTT | CASSFGGNQPQHF